Presented here are 5 T cell receptor beta chains from one specimen sequenced in a study of cytomegalovirus exposure and HLA in healthy donors. TCRdb's table, derived via immunoSEQ multiplex PCR, lists solely in-frame clones and lacks some. This sample has 150,000 to 200,000 clones; more than 65% occur once, and the top ten carry around 15%. Sequencing used PBMCs. The receptors originated from a woman aged 25 to 39 in good health and CMV-seropositive.

The chain has TRBV6-6 and TRBJ1-5; D gene uncertain. The CDR3 is 13 amino acids. Trimming pared 5 bases from V and 4 bases from J, leaving 9 bases between. CDR1 MNHNY and CDR2 SVGAGI come from the germline V gene (reference sequence). The CDR3 protein is CASSPDGNQPQHF. For the CDR3, the DNA is TGTGCCAGCAGTCCAGACGGGAATCAGCCCCAGCATTTT.

J is TRBJ1-2 and V is TRBV5-6; D not certain. V lost 0 bases and J lost 4, with 10 bases in between. Per the germline V gene, CDR1 is SGHDT and CDR2 is YYEEEE. The CDR3 has 14 amino acids. The CDR3 sequence is CASSLALQSYGYTF. The CDR3 bases are TGTGCCAGCAGCTTGGCCTTACAATCCTATGGCTACACCTTC.

The V gene is TRBV5-6, the J gene TRBJ2-7; 7 nucleotides match TRBD2. J lost 3 bases, V lost 6 bases, and 12 bases had no gene match. The CDR3 consists of 15 residues. CDR1 is SGHDT, CDR2 YYEEEE, per germline. CDR3 nucleotides: TGTGCCAGCACCCCAAGGGGAGCGGGGATCTACGAGCAGTACTTC. As protein: CASTPRGAGIYEQYF.

As for this clone: A read error may account for a junction end that differs from germline. CDR3 in DNA: TGTGCCAGCAGTGACCGGGACAGGGGAGGTGGAAACTTC. It encodes CASSDRDRGGGNF. The V gene is TRBV6-1, the J gene TRBJ2-7; TRBD1 aligns across 10 bases. Per the germline V gene, CDR1 is MNHNS and CDR2 is SASEGT. The CDR3 covers 13 residues.

CDR3 bases: TGCAGCGTTGTAGGACATAGGAACACTGAAGCTTTCTTT. Protein product: CSVVGHRNTEAFF. This chain connects TRBV29-1 to TRBJ1-1, with a tentative D call TRBD1 (5 bases). Germline lookup yields CDR1 SQVTM and CDR2 ANQGSEA. The CDR3 spans 13 residues. The V end was cut by 4 bases, the J end by 1 base, with 10 bases between.